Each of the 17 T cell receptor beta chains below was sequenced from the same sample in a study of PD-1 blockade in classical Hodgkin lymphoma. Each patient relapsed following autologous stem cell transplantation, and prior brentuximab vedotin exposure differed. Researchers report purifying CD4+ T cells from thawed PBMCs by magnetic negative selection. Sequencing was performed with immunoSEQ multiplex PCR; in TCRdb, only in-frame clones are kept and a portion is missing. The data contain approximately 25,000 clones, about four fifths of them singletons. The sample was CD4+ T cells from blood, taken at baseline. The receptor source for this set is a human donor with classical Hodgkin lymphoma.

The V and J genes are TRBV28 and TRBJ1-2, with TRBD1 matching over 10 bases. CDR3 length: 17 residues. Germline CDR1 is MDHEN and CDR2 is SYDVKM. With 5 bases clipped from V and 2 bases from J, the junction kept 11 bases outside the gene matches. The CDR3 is CASSPGGGTGENYGYTF. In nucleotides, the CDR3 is TGTGCCAGCAGTCCCGGTGGGGGGACAGGGGAGAACTATGGCTACACCTTC.

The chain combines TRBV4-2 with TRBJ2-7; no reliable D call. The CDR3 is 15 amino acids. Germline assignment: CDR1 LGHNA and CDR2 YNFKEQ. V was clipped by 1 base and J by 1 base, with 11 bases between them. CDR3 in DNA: TGTGCCAGCAGCCAAGTTTTCGGCAATTCCTACGAGCAGTACTTC. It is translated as CASSQVFGNSYEQYF.

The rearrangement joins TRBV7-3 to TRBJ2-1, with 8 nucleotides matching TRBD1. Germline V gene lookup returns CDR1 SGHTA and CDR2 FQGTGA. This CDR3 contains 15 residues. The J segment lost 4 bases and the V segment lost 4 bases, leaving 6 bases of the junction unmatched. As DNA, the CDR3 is TGTGCCAGCAGCTCGACAGGGGTCCAATACAATGAGCAGTTCTTC. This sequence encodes CASSSTGVQYNEQFF.

The CDR3 sequence: CAWSVRGGTEAFF. The CDR3 nucleotides read TGTGCCTGGAGTGTACGGGGGGGCACTGAAGCTTTCTTT. The chain uses TRBV30 and TRBJ1-1, with D possibly being TRBD1 (5 bases). Trimming shortened V by 0 bases and J by 4 bases, and 9 bases separated the two germline ends. Germline CDR1 and CDR2: GTSNPN and SVGIG (reference sequence). This CDR3 is 13 amino acids long.

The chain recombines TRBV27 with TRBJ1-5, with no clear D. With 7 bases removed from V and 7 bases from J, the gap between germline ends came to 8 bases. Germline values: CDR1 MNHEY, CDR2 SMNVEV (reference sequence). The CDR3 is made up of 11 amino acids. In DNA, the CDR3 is TGTGCCAGCACCGGGTGGCAGCCCCAGCATTTT. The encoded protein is CASTGWQPQHF.

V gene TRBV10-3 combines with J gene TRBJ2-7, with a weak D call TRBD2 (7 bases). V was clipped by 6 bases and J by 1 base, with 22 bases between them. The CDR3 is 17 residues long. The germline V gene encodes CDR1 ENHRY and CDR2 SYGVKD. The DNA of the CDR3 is TGTGCCATCAGGGAAAACAGGGCAAGGACTAGTTCCTACGAGCAGTACTTC. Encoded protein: CAIRENRARTSSYEQYF.

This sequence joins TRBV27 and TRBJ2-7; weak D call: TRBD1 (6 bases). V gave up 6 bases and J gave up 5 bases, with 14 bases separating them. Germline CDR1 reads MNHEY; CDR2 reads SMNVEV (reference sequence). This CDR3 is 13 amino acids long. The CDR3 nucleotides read TGTGCCAGCAGGAGGGCAGGGGCTAACGAGCAGTACTTC. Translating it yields CASRRAGANEQYF.

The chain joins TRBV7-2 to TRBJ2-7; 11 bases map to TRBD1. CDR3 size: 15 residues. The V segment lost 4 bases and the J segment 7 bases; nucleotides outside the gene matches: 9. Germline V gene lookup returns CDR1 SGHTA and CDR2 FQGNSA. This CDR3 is CASSSGTGGSREQYF. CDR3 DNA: TGTGCCAGCAGCTCCGGGACAGGGGGATCAAGAGAGCAGTACTTC.

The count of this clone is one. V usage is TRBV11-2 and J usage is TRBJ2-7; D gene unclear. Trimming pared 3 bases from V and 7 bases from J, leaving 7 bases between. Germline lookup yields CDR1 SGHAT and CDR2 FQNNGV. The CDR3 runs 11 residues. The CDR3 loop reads CASSLSREQYF. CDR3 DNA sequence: TGTGCCAGCAGCTTGAGTAGGGAGCAGTACTTC.

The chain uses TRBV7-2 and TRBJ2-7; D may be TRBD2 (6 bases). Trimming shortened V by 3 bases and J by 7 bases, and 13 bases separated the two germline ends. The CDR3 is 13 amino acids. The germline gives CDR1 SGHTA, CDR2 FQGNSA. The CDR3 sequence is CASSFGAGTEQYF. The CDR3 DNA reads TGTGCCAGCAGCTTTGGGGCGGGGACTGAGCAGTACTTC.

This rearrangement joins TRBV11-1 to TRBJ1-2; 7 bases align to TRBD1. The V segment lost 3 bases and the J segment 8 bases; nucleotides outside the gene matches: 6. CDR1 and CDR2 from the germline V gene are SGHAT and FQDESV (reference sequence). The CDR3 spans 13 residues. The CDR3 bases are TGTGCCAGCAGCTTGGGGACAGCGGGAGGCTACACCTTC. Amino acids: CASSLGTAGGYTF.

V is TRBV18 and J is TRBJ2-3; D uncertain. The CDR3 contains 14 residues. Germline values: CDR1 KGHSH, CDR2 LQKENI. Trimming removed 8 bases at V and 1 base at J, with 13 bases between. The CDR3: CASALGPGTDTQYF. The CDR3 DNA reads TGTGCCAGCGCACTTGGGCCGGGCACAGATACGCAGTATTTT.

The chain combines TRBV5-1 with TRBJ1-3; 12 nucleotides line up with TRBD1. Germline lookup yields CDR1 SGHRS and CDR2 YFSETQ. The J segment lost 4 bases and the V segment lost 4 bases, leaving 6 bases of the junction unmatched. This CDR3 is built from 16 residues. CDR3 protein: CASSNSGQGAGNTIYF. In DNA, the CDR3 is TGCGCCAGCAGCAATTCGGGACAGGGGGCCGGAAACACCATATATTTT.

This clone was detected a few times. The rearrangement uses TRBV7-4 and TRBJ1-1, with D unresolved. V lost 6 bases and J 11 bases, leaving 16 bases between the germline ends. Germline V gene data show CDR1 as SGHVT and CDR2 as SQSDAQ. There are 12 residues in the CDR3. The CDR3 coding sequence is TGTGCCAGCAGTTATCATACAGAGTATGCTTTCTTT. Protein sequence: CASSYHTEYAFF.

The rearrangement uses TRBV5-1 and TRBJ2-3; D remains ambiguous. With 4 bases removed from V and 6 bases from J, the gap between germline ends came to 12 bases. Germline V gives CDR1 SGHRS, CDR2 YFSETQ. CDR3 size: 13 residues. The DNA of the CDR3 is TGCGCCAGCAGCCTGGACCAGCACGATACGCAGTATTTT. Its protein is CASSLDQHDTQYF.

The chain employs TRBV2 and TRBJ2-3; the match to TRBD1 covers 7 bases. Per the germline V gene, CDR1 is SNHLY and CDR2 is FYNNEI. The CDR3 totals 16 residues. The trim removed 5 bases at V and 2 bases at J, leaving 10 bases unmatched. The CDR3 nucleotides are TGTGCCAGCAGTCCACAGGGGCAGGGTTCCACAGATACGCAGTATTTT. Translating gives CASSPQGQGSTDTQYF.

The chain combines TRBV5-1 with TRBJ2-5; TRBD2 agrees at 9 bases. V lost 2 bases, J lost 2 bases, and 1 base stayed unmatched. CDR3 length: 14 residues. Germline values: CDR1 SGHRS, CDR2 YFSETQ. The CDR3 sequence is CASSFSGGQETQYF. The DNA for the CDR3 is TGCGCCAGCAGCTTCAGCGGGGGGCAAGAGACCCAGTACTTC.